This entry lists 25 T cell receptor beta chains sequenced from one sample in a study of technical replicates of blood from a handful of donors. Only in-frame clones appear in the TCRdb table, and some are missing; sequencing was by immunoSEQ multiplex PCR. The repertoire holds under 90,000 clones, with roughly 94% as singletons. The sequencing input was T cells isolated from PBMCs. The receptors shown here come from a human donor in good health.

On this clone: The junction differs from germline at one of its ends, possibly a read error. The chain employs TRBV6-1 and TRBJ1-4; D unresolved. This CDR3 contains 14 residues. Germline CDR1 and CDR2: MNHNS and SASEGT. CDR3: CTSGIGVANEKLFF. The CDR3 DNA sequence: TGTACCAGCGGTATCGGGGTTGCAAATGAAAAACTGTTTTTT.

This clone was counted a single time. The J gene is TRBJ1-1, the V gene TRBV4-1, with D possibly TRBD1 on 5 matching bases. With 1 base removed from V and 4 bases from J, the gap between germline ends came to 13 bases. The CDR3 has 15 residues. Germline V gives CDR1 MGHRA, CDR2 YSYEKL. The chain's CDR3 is CASSQVYLGGTEAFF. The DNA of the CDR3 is TGCGCCAGCAGCCAAGTTTATCTGGGGGGCACTGAAGCTTTCTTT.

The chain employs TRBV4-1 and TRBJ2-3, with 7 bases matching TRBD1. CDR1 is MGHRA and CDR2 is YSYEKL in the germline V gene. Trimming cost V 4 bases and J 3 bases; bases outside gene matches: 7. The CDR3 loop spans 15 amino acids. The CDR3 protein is CASSPGQRITDTQYF. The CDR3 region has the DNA TGCGCCAGCAGCCCGGGACAGAGGATTACAGATACGCAGTATTTT.

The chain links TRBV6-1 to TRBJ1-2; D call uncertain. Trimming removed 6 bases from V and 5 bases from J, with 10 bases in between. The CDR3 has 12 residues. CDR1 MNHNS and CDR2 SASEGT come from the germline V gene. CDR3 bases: TGTGCCAGCAGAAAGGAGTCTTATGGCTACACCTTC. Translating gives CASRKESYGYTF.

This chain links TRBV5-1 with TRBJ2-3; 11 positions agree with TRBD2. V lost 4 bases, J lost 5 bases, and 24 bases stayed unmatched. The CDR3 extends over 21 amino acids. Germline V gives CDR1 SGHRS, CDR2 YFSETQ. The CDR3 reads CASSPLQYSGGAGFAGDTQYF. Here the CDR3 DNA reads TGCGCCAGCAGCCCACTTCAGTATAGCGGGGGGGCGGGCTTCGCCGGAGATACGCAGTATTTT. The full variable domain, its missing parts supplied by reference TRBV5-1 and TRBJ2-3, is KAGVTQTPRYLIKTRGQQVTLSCSPISGHRSVSWYQQTPGQGLQFLFEYFSETQRNKGNFPGRFSGRQFSNSRSEMNVSTLELGDSALYLCASSPLQYSGGAGFAGDTQYFGPGTRLTVL.

Here the CDR3 DNA reads TGTGCCAGCAGTGAACAGGGTGGTGGAAACACCATATATTTT. It codes for CASSEQGGGNTIYF. This chain links TRBV2 with TRBJ1-3; a weak D match, TRBD1 (5 bases). This CDR3 has 14 amino acids. Trimming took off 2 bases at V and 3 bases at J, with 8 bases between the two ends. Germline values: CDR1 SNHLY, CDR2 FYNNEI.

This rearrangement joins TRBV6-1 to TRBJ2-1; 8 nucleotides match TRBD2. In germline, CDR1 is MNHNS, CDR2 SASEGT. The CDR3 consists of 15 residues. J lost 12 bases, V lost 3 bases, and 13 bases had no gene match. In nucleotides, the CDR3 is TGTGCCAGCAGTGAGACTAGCGTACCTACAATGACGCAGTTCTTC. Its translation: CASSETSVPTMTQFF.

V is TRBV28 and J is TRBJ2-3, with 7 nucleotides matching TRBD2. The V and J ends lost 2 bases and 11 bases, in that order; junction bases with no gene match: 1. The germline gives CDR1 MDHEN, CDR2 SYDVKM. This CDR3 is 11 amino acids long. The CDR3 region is CASSLLAEQYF. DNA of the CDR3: TGTGCCAGCAGTTTACTAGCGGAGCAGTATTTT. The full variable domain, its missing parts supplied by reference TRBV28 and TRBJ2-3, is DVKVTQSSRYLVKRTGEKVFLECVQDMDHENMFWYRQDPGLGLRLIYFSYDVKMKEKGDIPEGYSVSREKKERFSLILESASTNQTSMYLCASSLLAEQYFGPGTRLTVL.

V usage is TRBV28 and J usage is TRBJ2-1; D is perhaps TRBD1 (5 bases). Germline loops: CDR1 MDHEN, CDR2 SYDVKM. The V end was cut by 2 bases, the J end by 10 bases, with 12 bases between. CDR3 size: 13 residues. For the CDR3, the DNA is TGTGCCAGCAGTTTAGGGGCAGCGAGGGAGCAGTTCTTC. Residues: CASSLGAAREQFF.

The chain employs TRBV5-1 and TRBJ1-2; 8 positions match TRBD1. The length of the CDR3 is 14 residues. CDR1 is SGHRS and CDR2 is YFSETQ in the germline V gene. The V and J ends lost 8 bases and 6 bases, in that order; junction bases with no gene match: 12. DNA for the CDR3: TGCGCCAGTGACACGAATCCAGGGGGCGATGGCTACACCTTC. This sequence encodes CASDTNPGGDGYTF.

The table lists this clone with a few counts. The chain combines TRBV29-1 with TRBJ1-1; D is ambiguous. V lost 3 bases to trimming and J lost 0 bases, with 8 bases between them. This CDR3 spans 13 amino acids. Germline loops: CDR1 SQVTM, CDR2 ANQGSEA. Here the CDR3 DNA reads TGCAGCGTTGAGGTAGAACTGAACACTGAAGCTTTCTTT. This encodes CSVEVELNTEAFF.

DNA for the CDR3: TGTGCCAGCAGTGGTCCCGGTAGCAATCAGCCCCAGCATTTT. It codes for CASSGPGSNQPQHF. V gene TRBV2 combines with J gene TRBJ1-5, with D uncertain. The CDR3 is 14 amino acids. Trimming cost V 4 bases and J 0 bases, with 7 bases left between them. Germline V lookup: CDR1 SNHLY, CDR2 FYNNEI.

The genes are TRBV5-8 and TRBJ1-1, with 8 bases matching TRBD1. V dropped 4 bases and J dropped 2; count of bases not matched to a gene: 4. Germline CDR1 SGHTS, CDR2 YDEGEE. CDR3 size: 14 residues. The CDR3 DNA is TGTGCCAGCAGCATCGGACAGGGAAACACTGAAGCTTTCTTT. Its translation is CASSIGQGNTEAFF. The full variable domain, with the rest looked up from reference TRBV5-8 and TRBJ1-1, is EAGVTQSPTHLIKTRGQQATLRCSPISGHTSVYWYQQALGLGLQFLLWYDEGEERNRGNFPPRFSGRQFPNYSSELNVNALELEDSALYLCASSIGQGNTEAFFGQGTRLTVV.

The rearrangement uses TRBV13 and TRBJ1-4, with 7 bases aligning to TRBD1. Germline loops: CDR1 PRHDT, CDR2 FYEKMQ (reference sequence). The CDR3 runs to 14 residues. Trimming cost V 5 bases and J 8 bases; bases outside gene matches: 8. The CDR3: CASSQQGFREKLFF. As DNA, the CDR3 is TGTGCCAGCAGCCAACAGGGGTTTCGGGAAAAACTGTTTTTT.

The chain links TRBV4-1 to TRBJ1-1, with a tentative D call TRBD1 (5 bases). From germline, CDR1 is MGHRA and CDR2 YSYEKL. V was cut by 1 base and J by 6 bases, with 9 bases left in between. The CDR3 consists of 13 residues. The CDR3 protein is CASSQVWGAEAFF. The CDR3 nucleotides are TGCGCCAGCAGCCAAGTCTGGGGCGCTGAAGCTTTCTTT.

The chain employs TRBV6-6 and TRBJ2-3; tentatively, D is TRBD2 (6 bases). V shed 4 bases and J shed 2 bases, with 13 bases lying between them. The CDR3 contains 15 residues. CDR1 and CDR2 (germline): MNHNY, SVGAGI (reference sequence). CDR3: CASSWDGGFTDTQYF. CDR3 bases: TGTGCCAGCAGTTGGGACGGGGGATTCACAGATACGCAGTATTTT.

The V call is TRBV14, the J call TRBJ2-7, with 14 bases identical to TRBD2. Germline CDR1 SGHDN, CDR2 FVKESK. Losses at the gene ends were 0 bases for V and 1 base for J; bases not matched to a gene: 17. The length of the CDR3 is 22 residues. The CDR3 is CASSQEGIRGLAGGPRSYEQYF. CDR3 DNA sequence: TGTGCCAGCAGCCAAGAAGGAATAAGAGGACTAGCGGGAGGACCAAGGTCCTACGAGCAGTACTTC.

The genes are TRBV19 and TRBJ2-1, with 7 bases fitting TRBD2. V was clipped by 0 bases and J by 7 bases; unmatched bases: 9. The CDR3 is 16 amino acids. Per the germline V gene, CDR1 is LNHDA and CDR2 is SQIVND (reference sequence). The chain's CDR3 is CASSIDKGLAVNEQFF. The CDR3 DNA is TGTGCCAGTAGTATAGATAAAGGGCTAGCGGTGAATGAGCAGTTCTTC.

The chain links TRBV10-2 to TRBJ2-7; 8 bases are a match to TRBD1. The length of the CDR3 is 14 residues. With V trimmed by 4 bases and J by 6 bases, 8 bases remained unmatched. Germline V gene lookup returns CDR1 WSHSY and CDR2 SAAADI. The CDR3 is CASSGAGGGSEQYF. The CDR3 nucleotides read TGCGCCAGCAGTGGGGCAGGGGGCGGTTCCGAGCAGTACTTC.

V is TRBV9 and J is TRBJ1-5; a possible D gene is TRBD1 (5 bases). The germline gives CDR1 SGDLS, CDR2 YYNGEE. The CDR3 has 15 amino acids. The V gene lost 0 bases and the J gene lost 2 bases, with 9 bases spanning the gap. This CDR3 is CASSVAGEGNQPQHF. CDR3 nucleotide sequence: TGTGCCAGCAGCGTAGCGGGGGAAGGCAATCAGCCCCAGCATTTT. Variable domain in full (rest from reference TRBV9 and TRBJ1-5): DSGVTQTPKHLITATGQRVTLRCSPRSGDLSVYWYQQSLDQGLQFLIQYYNGEERAKGNILERFSAQQFPDLHSELNLSSLELGDSALYFCASSVAGEGNQPQHFGDGTRLSIL.

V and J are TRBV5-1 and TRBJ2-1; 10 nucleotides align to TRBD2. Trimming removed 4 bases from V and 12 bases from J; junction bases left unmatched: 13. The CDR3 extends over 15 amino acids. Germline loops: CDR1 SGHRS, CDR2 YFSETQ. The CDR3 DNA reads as TGCGCCAGCAGCCCGGGAGTCCCTTTAGCGGGAGGGCAGTTCTTC. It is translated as CASSPGVPLAGGQFF.

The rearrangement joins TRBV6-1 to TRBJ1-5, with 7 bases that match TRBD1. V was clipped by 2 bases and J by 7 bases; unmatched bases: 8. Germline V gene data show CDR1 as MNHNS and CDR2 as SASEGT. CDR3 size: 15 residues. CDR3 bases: TGTGCCAGCAGTGAACCCAGGGGGACAAGGCAGCCCCAGCATTTT. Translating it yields CASSEPRGTRQPQHF.

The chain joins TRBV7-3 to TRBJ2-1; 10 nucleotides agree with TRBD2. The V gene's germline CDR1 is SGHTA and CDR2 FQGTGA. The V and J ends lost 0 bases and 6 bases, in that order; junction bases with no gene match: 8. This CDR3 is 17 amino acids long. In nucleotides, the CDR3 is TGTGCCAGCAGCTTAACGCTTACTAGCGGGGATGTCAATGAGCAGTTCTTC. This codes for CASSLTLTSGDVNEQFF.

The CDR3, as DNA: TGTGCCAGCAGTGACAAACAGGGGGAGCGGCCCCAGCATTTT. Its translation: CASSDKQGERPQHF. V and J are TRBV6-1 and TRBJ1-5, with 8 bases aligning to TRBD1. The V and J ends lost 3 bases and 9 bases, in that order; junction bases with no gene match: 7. Germline CDR1 is MNHNS and CDR2 is SASEGT. The CDR3 has 14 amino acids.

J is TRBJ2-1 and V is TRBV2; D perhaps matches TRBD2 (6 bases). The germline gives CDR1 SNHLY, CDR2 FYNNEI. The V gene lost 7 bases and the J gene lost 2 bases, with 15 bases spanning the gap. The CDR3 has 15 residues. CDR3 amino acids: CASNKGLGAYNEQFF. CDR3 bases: TGTGCCAGCAACAAGGGACTTGGGGCCTACAATGAGCAGTTCTTC.